This T cell receptor (beta chain) appears in the sequencing data of a study of blood T cell dynamics during melanoma immunotherapy. With 2 bases clipped from V and 6 bases from J, the junction kept 9 bases outside the gene matches. Germline CDR1 MNHNS, CDR2 SASEGT. This CDR3 has 16 amino acids. Sequencing used immunoSEQ multiplex PCR; TCRdb keeps in-frame clones, though not all of them. The sample holds about 10,000 clones, approximately 84% seen once. Time point denoted: pre-treatment baseline. The material was blood, obtained from a patient treated with checkpoint blockade. The chain recombines TRBV6-1 with TRBJ2-3; 9 bases are a match to TRBD2. This TCR came from a human donor with melanoma. The CDR3 sequence: CASSESWRGGRDTQYF. The CDR3 DNA is TGTGCCAGCAGTGAATCTTGGCGGGGGGGCCGGGATACGCAGTATTTT.